This T cell receptor (beta chain) appears in the sequencing data of a study of T cells in Graves' hyperthyroidism and ophthalmopathy. Study context: The authors collected peripheral blood at initial diagnosis, before any treatment.

Over 18 months, lack of ophthalmopathy progression marked Graves' hyperthyroidism as stable. Overall study findings and caveats: Ophthalmopathy was separated from stable hyperthyroidism by a 13 V-J model. Blood also held most thyroid clonotypes expanded beyond 0.001.

RNA transcripts yielded amplified TCR beta CDR3 regions. The primer set for the first-round RT-PCR of the TCR CDR3 was HTBI. TCRdb re-derived calls from the multiplex PCR reads in MiXCR, one entry per CDR3 protein. The top ten clones hold less than 10% of a sample with about 360,000 distinct CDR3 sequences, around 13% of them seen once. V shed 2 bases and J 1 base; nucleotides not matched to a gene: 5. Per the germline V gene, CDR1 is DFQATT and CDR2 is SNEGSKA (reference sequence). There are 15 residues in the CDR3. This clonotype appeared many times. Its specificity is unknown. This sequence joins TRBV20-1 and TRBJ2-5; TRBD2 matches 9 bases. This sequence originates from a woman aged 18-29 years with Graves' hyperthyroidism. Sequenced material: blood. CDR3 sequence: CSARTLAGIQETQYF. For the CDR3, the DNA is TGCAGTGCTAGAACCCTAGCGGGAATCCAAGAGACCCAGTACTTC.